This entry is about one T cell receptor beta chain. What it binds is unknown. Here immunoSEQ multiplex PCR was the method, and the copy in TCRdb shows in-frame clones only, minus some. The sample lists roughly 28,000 clones; approximately 90% were seen once. The data stem from a study of graft-versus-host responses after intestinal transplantation. Overall study context: Recipients were all induced with anti-thymocyte globulin, then given tacrolimus and steroids for about three years. Whole-study results and caveats: The study associated peak circulating GvH clone levels with early post-transplant HvG declines. Allografts from individuals with graft-donor T cell macrochimerism displayed high graft-versus-host to host-versus-graft clonal ratios. Present in recipient marrow, GvH clones included some that appeared first in ileum or blood.

Germline trimming cut 3 bases from V and 13 bases from J; bases unmatched to any gene: 10. The V gene's germline CDR1 is WSHSY and CDR2 SAAADI. There are 14 residues in the CDR3. Sequences were derived from PBMCs, sampled roughly 68 weeks after intestinal transplantation. J is TRBJ2-7 and V is TRBV10-2; 12 positions match TRBD2. The clonotype originates from a human patient who received an intestinal transplant, so some T cells may come from the graft donor. The CDR3 protein is CASSDYRLAGDTYF. Written as DNA, the CDR3 is TGCGCCAGCAGTGATTATAGACTAGCGGGGGACACATACTTC.